These 13 T cell receptor beta chains came from one sample sequenced in a study of blood T cell repertoires in COVID-19. Assay: immunoSEQ multiplex PCR; the TCRdb copy retains only in-frame clones and omits some. The table has 380,000 or so clones, about 90% seen once. Sequencing input: PBMCs or T cells enriched from blood (not recorded which). Receptors originate from a man aged 30 to 39 who had recovered from COVID-19.

The chain joins TRBV27 to TRBJ2-2; D is unclear. Germline V gene sequence: CDR1 MNHEY, CDR2 SMNVEV (reference sequence). V lost 7 bases, J lost 2 bases, and 14 bases lay in between. The CDR3 length is 15 residues. CDR3 protein: CASKLGRFNTGELFF. CDR3 DNA: TGTGCCAGCAAACTGGGCAGATTCAACACCGGGGAGCTGTTTTTT.

This chain uses TRBV2 with TRBJ2-7; 8 bases align to TRBD1. The CDR3 covers 15 residues. V lost 6 bases, J lost 4 bases, and 11 bases stayed unmatched. Germline V lookup: CDR1 SNHLY, CDR2 FYNNEI. CDR3 amino acids: CASSQGQGALYEQYF. The CDR3 bases are TGTGCCAGCAGCCAAGGGCAGGGGGCTTTATACGAGCAGTACTTC. Full variable domain (remainder filled in from reference TRBV2 and TRBJ2-7): EPEVTQTPSHQVTQMGQEVILRCVPISNHLYFYWYRQILGQKVEFLVSFYNNEISEKSEIFDDQFSVERPDGSNFTLKIRSTKLEDSAMYFCASSQGQGALYEQYFGPGTRLTVT.

The rearrangement links TRBV7-2 to TRBJ1-5; TRBD1 matches 8 bases. The CDR3 consists of 15 residues. Germline V gene lookup returns CDR1 SGHTA and CDR2 FQGNSA. J lost 4 bases, V lost 5 bases, and 7 bases had no gene match. CDR3 in amino acids: CASSPGGLGNQPQHF. DNA of the CDR3: TGTGCCAGCAGCCCAGGGGGCTTGGGAAATCAGCCCCAGCATTTT.

CDR3 sequence: CASSQERLHNEQFF. As DNA, the CDR3 is TGCGCCAGCAGCCAAGAGAGGTTGCACAATGAGCAGTTCTTC. The rearrangement links TRBV4-3 to TRBJ2-1; D unclear. CDR3 size: 14 residues. Trimming cost V 0 bases and J 5 bases, with 8 bases left between them. The germline CDR1 and CDR2 sequences are LGHNA and YSLEER.

A note on this clone: Within the sample, other DNA sequences also encode this same CDR3. V gene TRBV9 combines with J gene TRBJ2-7; the D is unclear. With 0 bases removed from V and 0 bases from J, the gap between germline ends came to 7 bases. The CDR3 loop spans 14 amino acids. The germline gives CDR1 SGDLS, CDR2 YYNGEE. CDR3 protein: CASSVGPSSYEQYF. The CDR3 DNA follows: TGTGCCAGCAGCGTAGGACCTAGCTCCTACGAGCAGTACTTC.

This clone was seen only a few times. The V and J genes are TRBV6-1 and TRBJ1-6; TRBD1 agrees at 9 bases. Germline CDR1 and CDR2: MNHNS and SASEGT. V lost 2 bases and J lost 8; bases outside the gene matches: 7. This CDR3 region has 16 residues. The DNA of the CDR3 is TGTGCCAGCAGTGAACGCGTTGGGACAGGGTATTCACCCCTCCACTTT. It yields the protein CASSERVGTGYSPLHF.

The V and J genes are TRBV9 and TRBJ2-3, with TRBD2 matching over 9 bases. V lost 3 bases, J lost 2 bases, and 4 bases stayed unmatched. The CDR3 contains 15 residues. CDR1 SGDLS and CDR2 YYNGEE come from the germline V gene. The CDR3 DNA reads TGTGCCAGCAGCGCTAGCGGGGAGAACACAGATACGCAGTATTTT. Its protein product is CASSASGENTDTQYF.

The chain is built from TRBV7-2 and TRBJ2-1, with TRBD2 as a possible D gene (5 bases). Per germline, CDR1 SGHTA and CDR2 FQGNSA. V was clipped by 5 bases and J by 0 bases, with 11 bases between them. The CDR3 loop spans 15 amino acids. This CDR3 is CASSLAGPSYNEQFF. In DNA, the CDR3 is TGTGCCAGCAGCCTCGCGGGTCCCTCCTACAATGAGCAGTTCTTC.

This clone was counted only a few times. V usage is TRBV25-1 and J usage is TRBJ2-3; 10 bases agree with TRBD2. This CDR3 contains 17 residues. The germline V gene has CDR1 MGHDK and CDR2 SYGVNS. The V segment lost 3 bases and the J segment 3 bases; nucleotides outside the gene matches: 9. DNA of the CDR3: TGTGCCAGCAGTGAGGGGCTAGCGGGGGAGAGAACAGATACGCAGTATTTT. Its translation is CASSEGLAGERTDTQYF.

This clone was observed once. The rearrangement uses TRBV7-2 and TRBJ1-6, with TRBD1 as a possible D gene (6 bases). Trimming removed 5 bases at V and 0 bases at J, with 20 bases between. The CDR3 has 19 residues. Germline CDR1 and CDR2: SGHTA and FQGNSA. The CDR3 sequence: CASSERTETPFSYNSPLHF. The DNA for the CDR3 is TGTGCCAGCAGCGAGAGGACAGAAACTCCCTTCTCCTATAATTCACCCCTCCACTTT.

Remarks on this clone: This specimen includes other DNA sequences encoding the same CDR3. The chain uses TRBV14 and TRBJ1-2; D ambiguous. V lost 1 base and J lost 4, with 7 bases in between. Germline values: CDR1 SGHDN, CDR2 FVKESK. This CDR3 is built from 13 residues. CDR3 residues: CASSQGRGYGYTF. DNA of the CDR3: TGTGCCAGCAGCCAAGGGCGGGGCTATGGCTACACCTTC. Full variable domain (missing parts from reference TRBV14 and TRBJ1-2): EAGVTQFPSHSVIEKGQTVTLRCDPISGHDNLYWYRRVMGKEIKFLLHFVKESKQDESGMPNNRFLAERTGGTYSTLKVQPAELEDSGVYFCASSQGRGYGYTFGSGTRLTVV.

This clone was seen a single time. The V call is TRBV12-5, the J call TRBJ1-5; D is uncertain. Per the germline V gene, CDR1 is LGHNT and CDR2 is FRNRAP. The V gene lost 1 base and the J gene lost 9 bases, with 10 bases spanning the gap. The CDR3 consists of 13 residues. As DNA, the CDR3 is TGTGCTAGTGGTTTGGGGATGGCAGGGCCCCAGCATTTT. This sequence encodes CASGLGMAGPQHF.

The rearrangement joins TRBV30 to TRBJ1-6; no definite D call. Germline lookup yields CDR1 GTSNPN and CDR2 SVGIG (reference sequence). V shed 6 bases and J shed 6 bases, with 12 bases lying between them. The CDR3 contains 13 residues. The CDR3, as DNA: TGTGCCTGTCAGCGGACGCTTAATTCACCCCTCCACTTT. Residues: CACQRTLNSPLHF.